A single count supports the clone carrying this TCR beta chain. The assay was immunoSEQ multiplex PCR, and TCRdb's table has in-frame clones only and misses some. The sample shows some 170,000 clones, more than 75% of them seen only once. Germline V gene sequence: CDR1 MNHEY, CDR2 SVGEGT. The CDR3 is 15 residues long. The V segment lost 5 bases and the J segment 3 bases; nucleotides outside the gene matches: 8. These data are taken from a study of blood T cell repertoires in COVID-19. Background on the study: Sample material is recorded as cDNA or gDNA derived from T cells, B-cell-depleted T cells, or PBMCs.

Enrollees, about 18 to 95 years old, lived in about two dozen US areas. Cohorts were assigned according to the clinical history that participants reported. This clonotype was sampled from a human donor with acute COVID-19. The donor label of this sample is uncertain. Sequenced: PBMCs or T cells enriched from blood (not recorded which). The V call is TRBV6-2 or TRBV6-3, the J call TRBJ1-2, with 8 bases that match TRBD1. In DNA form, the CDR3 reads TGTGCCAGCAGTCTTCGGACAGGGCCGTACTATGGCTACACCTTC. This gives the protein CASSLRTGPYYGYTF.